A selection of T cell receptor beta chains follows, all from one sample in a study of cytomegalovirus exposure and HLA in healthy donors. Method: immunoSEQ multiplex PCR; TCRdb's copy keeps in-frame clones and lacks some. The sample holds 150,000 to 250,000 clones, roughly 81% seen once. Sample: PBMCs. Source of these receptors: a woman aged 25 to 39 in good health and CMV-seronegative. Each CDR3 is given with its conserved first and last residue. Each record gives: CDR3 protein, CDR3 DNA, clone size, D gene, V gene, J gene. The D gene is left open where the match is weak. The size field is filled for only some rows; it gives once, few, many or a size class.

CASMLDGAETQYF	TGCGCCAGCATGTTGGATGGGGCAGAGACCCAGTACTTC	NA	NA	TRBV5-1	TRBJ2-5
CASSPEMNTEAFF	TGTGCCAGCAGCCCGGAGATGAACACTGAAGCTTTCTTT	once	NA	TRBV7-8	TRBJ1-1
CASSGRVREEQFF	TGCGCCAGCAGTGGTCGAGTTCGTGAGGAGCAGTTCTTC	NA	NA	TRBV10-1	TRBJ2-1
CASSLGTANYGYTF	TGTGCCAGCAGCCTGGGGACAGCTAACTATGGCTACACCTTC	few	TRBD1	TRBV13	TRBJ1-2
CASSSDRGRGQPQHF	TGTGCCAGCAGTTCCGACAGGGGGCGAGGTCAGCCCCAGCATTTT	NA	TRBD1	TRBV6-6	TRBJ1-5
CASSSDRDRQPQHF	TGTGCCAGCAGCTCGGACAGGGATAGGCAGCCCCAGCATTTT	few	TRBD1	TRBV5-5	TRBJ1-5
CASSLGTGGREKLFF	TGCGCCAGCAGCTTGGGGACAGGGGGCCGAGAAAAACTGTTTTTT	NA	TRBD1	TRBV5-1	TRBJ1-4
CASRLAGTLNTGELFF	TGTGCCAGCAGGCTAGCCGGGACACTTAACACCGGGGAGCTGTTTTTT	once	NA	TRBV2	TRBJ2-2
CSVERGPDTQYF	TGCAGCGTTGAGCGGGGACCAGATACGCAGTATTTT	NA	NA	TRBV29-1	TRBJ2-3
CASSQLDIVAADQETQYF	TGTGCCAGCAGCCAACTAGATATTGTGGCAGCCGACCAAGAGACCCAGTACTTC	NA	NA	TRBV4-2	TRBJ2-5
CASSSNGQSQPQHF	TGTGCCAGCAGCTCCAACGGACAGAGTCAGCCCCAGCATTTT	few	NA	TRBV7-9	TRBJ1-5
CASSFTGTSGSQTQYF	TGTGCCAGCAGCTTTACCGGGACTAGCGGGTCACAGACCCAGTACTTC	NA	TRBD2	TRBV9	TRBJ2-5
CSVGGFSYEQYF	TGCAGCGTTGGAGGCTTCTCCTACGAGCAGTACTTC	NA	NA	TRBV29-1	TRBJ2-7
CASSTVGTSGYEQYF	TGTGCCAGCAGTACGGTAGGAACTAGCGGCTACGAGCAGTACTTC	NA	TRBD2	TRBV6-1	TRBJ2-7
CAISVGEGSWVAQYF	TGTGCCATCAGTGTAGGGGAGGGGTCCTGGGTGGCCCAGTACTTC	NA	TRBD2	TRBV10-3	TRBJ2-5
CASSYTGTGGVGELFF	TGTGCCAGCAGCTACACCGGGACAGGGGGTGTCGGGGAGCTGTTTTTT	NA	TRBD1	TRBV11-3	TRBJ2-2
CASSSSVAGVGTDTQYF	TGCGCCAGCAGCTCTTCCGTAGCGGGGGTAGGCACAGATACGCAGTATTTT	NA	TRBD2	TRBV5-1	TRBJ2-3
CASSYLGQMNTEAFF	TGTGCCAGCAGTTACTTGGGACAGATGAACACTGAAGCTTTCTTT	NA	TRBD1	TRBV6-6	TRBJ1-1
CASIPGLGLTSEQYF	TGTGCCAGCATCCCGGGACTAGGTCTCACTAGCGAGCAGTACTTC	NA	TRBD2	TRBV2	TRBJ2-7
CASRTVMSYGYTF	TGTGCCAGCAGAACAGTGATGAGCTATGGCTACACCTTC	few	NA	TRBV6-5	TRBJ1-2
CASSLNGAYNEQFF	TGTGCCAGCAGCTTGAACGGGGCCTACAATGAGCAGTTCTTC	NA	NA	TRBV7-3	TRBJ2-1
CSAGQGVGYTF	TGCAGCGCCGGACAGGGGGTCGGCTACACCTTC	NA	TRBD1	TRBV29-1	TRBJ1-2
CASSTLDQGTEAFF	TGTGCCAGCTCTACCTTAGACCAGGGGACTGAAGCTTTCTTT	NA	NA	TRBV18	TRBJ1-1
CASSGRDRLNIQYF	TGTGCCAGCAGTGGCCGGGACAGACTAAACATTCAGTACTTC	NA	TRBD1	TRBV2	TRBJ2-4
CASSPGQFLEGYTF	TGTGCCAGCAGCCCGGGACAGTTCCTAGAGGGCTACACCTTC	NA	TRBD1	TRBV28	TRBJ1-2
CATGQGLNYGYTF	TGTGCCACCGGACAGGGATTGAACTATGGCTACACCTTC	few	TRBD1	TRBV15	TRBJ1-2
CASSQAPGFNQPQHF	TGCGCCAGCAGCCAAGCCCCAGGGTTCAATCAGCCCCAGCATTTT	few	NA	TRBV4-1	TRBJ1-5
CASTAREIGQYF	TGTGCCAGCACGGCCCGGGAGATTGGGCAGTACTTC	NA	NA	TRBV6-5	TRBJ2-7
CASSYSMREVPYEQYF	TGTGCCAGCAGTTACTCGATGCGGGAGGTCCCCTACGAGCAGTACTTC	NA	TRBD2	TRBV6-8	TRBJ2-7
CASRDSTYYNEQFF	TGTGCCAGCAGGGACTCTACTTACTACAATGAGCAGTTCTTC	NA	NA	TRBV2	TRBJ2-1
CASRNSGNSPLHF	TGTGCCAGTAGGAATTCAGGAAATTCACCCCTCCACTTT	NA	NA	TRBV5-4	TRBJ1-6
CASSLAGNNEQFF	TGCGCCAGCAGCTTGGCAGGAAACAATGAGCAGTTCTTC	once	NA	TRBV5-1	TRBJ2-1